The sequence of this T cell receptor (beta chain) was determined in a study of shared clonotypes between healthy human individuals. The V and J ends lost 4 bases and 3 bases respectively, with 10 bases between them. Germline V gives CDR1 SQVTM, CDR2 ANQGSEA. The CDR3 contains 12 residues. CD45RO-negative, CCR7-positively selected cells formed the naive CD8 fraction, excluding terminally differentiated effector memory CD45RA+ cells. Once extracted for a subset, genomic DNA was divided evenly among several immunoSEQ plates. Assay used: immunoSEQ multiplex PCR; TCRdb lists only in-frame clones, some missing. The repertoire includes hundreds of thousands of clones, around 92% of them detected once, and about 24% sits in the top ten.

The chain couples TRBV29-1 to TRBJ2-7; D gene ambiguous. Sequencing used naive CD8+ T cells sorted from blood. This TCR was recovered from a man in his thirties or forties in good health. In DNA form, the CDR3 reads TGCAGCGTTGTCGTCGGTAGCTACGAGCAGTACTTC. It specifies CSVVVGSYEQYF.